This T cell receptor beta chain was captured in a study of cytomegalovirus exposure and HLA in healthy donors. Researchers ran the PCR with 60 Vbeta and 13 Jbeta primers. Generated by immunoSEQ multiplex PCR, the TCRdb table keeps only in-frame clones and is missing some. The repertoire consists of 150,000 to 200,000 clones, with roughly 77% occurring once and the leading ten covering 1.6%. Germline-derived CDR1 and CDR2 are SNHLY and FYNNEI. Trimming took off 5 bases at V and 4 bases at J, with 12 bases between the two ends. The CDR3 runs to 14 residues. Remarks on this clone: Its antigen is still unknown.

Study-level findings and limits: For most TCR beta V segments, an earlier analysis put the productive rate at about 90% or about 30% of the time.

Sequenced: PBMCs. V is TRBV2 and J is TRBJ1-3; weak D call: TRBD1 (5 bases). The receptor was isolated from a woman between 50 and 59 years old in good health and CMV-seronegative. CDR3 residues: CASSNQGSGNTIYF. The CDR3 coding sequence is TGTGCCAGCAGTAACCAGGGTTCCGGAAACACCATATATTTT.